The clone carrying this TCR beta chain was counted a few times. Its target is unknown. A J-beta primer mix and a sample-barcoded 5' primer were used in a second PCR of about 6 to 12 cycles. MiXCR, applied by TCRdb to the 5' RACE reads, yields one record per CDR3 protein. The sample has roughly 2 million distinct CDR3 sequences; less than 50% are singletons. These data come from a study of blood T cells in healthy people across ages. Every sample gave at least 5.5 micrograms of total RNA when it was extracted. Overall study results and limits: Long-lived and aged donors differed, with more naive CD4+ cells and higher diversity in the long-lived. Across the age range, TCR beta diversity per million T cells fell in a roughly linear way.

V lost 1 base, J lost 6 bases, and 10 bases stayed unmatched. This CDR3 spans 16 amino acids. CDR1 and CDR2 from the germline V gene are SGHTA and FQGNSA. The TCR originated in a middle-aged woman in good health. The chain carries TRBV7-2 and TRBJ2-3; 7 bases fit TRBD2. The sample comprised blood. CDR3 nucleotides: TGTGCCAGCAGCTTAGTGGATATGGGAGGGGAGGATACGCAGTATTTT. Translation gives CASSLVDMGGEDTQYF.